Listed below are T cell receptor beta chains from one sample, sequenced in a study of T cell repertoires in cytomegalovirus infection. These receptors' targets are unknown. TCRdb reprocessed the reads with MiXCR, giving one entry per CDR3 protein. The table includes some 500,000 distinct CDR3 sequences, 33% detected once. This material consisted of cultured PBMCs, taken from culture after CMV antigen stimulation. The receptors shown here come from a human donor in good health (CMV status not recorded). Some clones in this sample may be carry-over from other donors' samples. Each CDR3 is given with its conserved first and last residue. D genes are given only for firm matches. Clone size is shown for a subset of rows, as once, few, many or a class of expanded clone.

TRBV5-1	TRBD1	TRBJ1-5	few	TGCGCCAGCAGGCCGTTCCGGGACAGGGGATGGTCGGCCCAGCATTTT	CASRPFRDRGWSAQHF
TRBV7-2	TRBD2	TRBJ2-1	many	TGTGCCAGCAGCTGGTCTAGCGGGAACGATGAGCAGTTCTTC	CASSWSSGNDEQFF
TRBV20-1	.	TRBJ2-3	.	TGCAGTGCTAGGTTCATTCCAGATACGCAGTATTTT	CSARFIPDTQYF
TRBV29-1	TRBD2	TRBJ2-1	.	TGCAGCGTTAGCCGACTAGCGGGAAGGGATGAGCAGTTCTTC	CSVSRLAGRDEQFF
TRBV7-2	TRBD1	TRBJ1-2	.	TGTGCCAGCAGCCAGGACAGGGGGCCCTACGGCTACACCTTC	CASSQDRGPYGYTF
TRBV5-1	TRBD1	TRBJ1-5	few	TGCGCCAGCAGCCGCGACAGGGATAGCATTCAGCCCCAGCATTTT	CASSRDRDSIQPQHF
TRBV12-3/TRBV12-4	.	TRBJ1-1	.	TGTGCCAGCACCCCCGCGGACAGCTTAAAGTGGACTGAAGCTTTCTTT	CASTPADSLKWTEAFF
TRBV12-3/TRBV12-4	.	TRBJ1-3	few	TGTGCCAGCAGTTTCGGTGACAGAAACACCATATATTTT	CASSFGDRNTIYF
TRBV12-3/TRBV12-4	.	TRBJ2-1	.	TGTGCCAGCAGTTTAAGTCGAGTCGACAATGAGCAGTTCTTC	CASSLSRVDNEQFF
TRBV2	.	TRBJ2-3	few	TGTGCCAGCAGGAGTGGGGACCTAAGGGCAGATACGCAGTATTTT	CASRSGDLRADTQYF
TRBV7-2	.	TRBJ2-5	many	TGTGCCAGCAGCTTCGGGATGGCCCAAGAGACCCAGTACTTC	CASSFGMAQETQYF
TRBV7-2	.	TRBJ1-3	.	TGTGCCAGCGGACCGGGGACTGGAAACACCATATATTTT	CASGPGTGNTIYF
TRBV6-1	.	TRBJ1-1	many	TGTGCCAGCAAACCGTTACAGGGCACCGAAGCTTTCTTT	CASKPLQGTEAFF
TRBV7-4	TRBD2	TRBJ2-5	few	TGTGCCAGCAGCCCCCCCTCGGAGCGGGAGGGCCGAGAGACCCAGTACTTC	CASSPPSEREGRETQYF
TRBV20-1	TRBD1	TRBJ1-2	.	TGCAGTGTCGACCGGGACAGCGGAGTCAACTATGGCTACACCTTC	CSVDRDSGVNYGYTF
TRBV12-3/TRBV12-4	TRBD1	TRBJ1-1	.	TGTGCCAGCAGTGGACGACAGGGCTCTGAAGCTTTCTTT	CASSGRQGSEAFF
TRBV6-5	TRBD1	TRBJ1-5	.	TGTGCCAGCAGTTACTCGTGGACAGGGGACCAGCCCCAGCATTTT	CASSYSWTGDQPQHF
TRBV12-5	TRBD2	TRBJ2-1	.	TGTGCTAGTGGTTTAATAGCGGGAGGAAGCTCCTACAATGAGCAGTTCTTC	CASGLIAGGSSYNEQFF
TRBV4-3	.	TRBJ1-2	few	TGCGCCAGCAGCCAAGAGGCAGCTTTTGGTCGCTATGGCTACACCTTC	CASSQEAAFGRYGYTF
TRBV6-2/TRBV6-3	TRBD2	TRBJ2-1	.	TGTGCCAGCAGTTACTCAAGCGGGAGCGGAGGCTCCTACAATGAGCAGTTCTTC	CASSYSSGSGGSYNEQFF
TRBV5-5	TRBD2	TRBJ2-1	.	TGTGCCAGCAGCCCAAGGTCTAGCGGGAGTAGCGTTGAGCAGTTCTTC	CASSPRSSGSSVEQFF
TRBV7-2	.	TRBJ2-5	few	TGTGCCAGCAGCTTAGCGGGATGGGCGGAGACCCAGTACTTC	CASSLAGWAETQYF
TRBV7-2	.	TRBJ2-2	.	TGTGCCAGCAGCTTAGTTCCACAAGGGGGAACCACCGGGGAGCTGTTTTTT	CASSLVPQGGTTGELFF
TRBV7-2	.	TRBJ2-5	.	TGTGCCAGCAGCTTAGCGGAGGAGTGGGAGACCCAGTACTTC	CASSLAEEWETQYF
TRBV11-2	TRBD1	TRBJ1-2	few	TGTGCCAGCAGCCGAGGGGACAGCTACTATGGCTACACCTTC	CASSRGDSYYGYTF
TRBV7-9	.	TRBJ1-1	.	TGTGCCAGCAGCTCCCGGGTGGGGGCGGACACTGAAGCTTTCTTT	CASSSRVGADTEAFF
TRBV29-1	.	TRBJ2-7	.	TGCAGCGTAGCCAAACTCCAGGGTGTTCGCTACGAGCAGTACTTC	CSVAKLQGVRYEQYF
TRBV5-4	.	TRBJ1-1	once	TGTGCCAGCAGCTTAAAGGGGAAAGGCACTGAAGCTTTCTTT	CASSLKGKGTEAFF
TRBV7-2	.	TRBJ1-6	few	TGTGCCAGCAGCTTAGAGGGGGGGAATTCACCCCTCCACTTT	CASSLEGGNSPLHF